The 5 T cell receptor beta chains listed next were all sequenced from one sample in a study of cytomegalovirus exposure and HLA in healthy donors. The protocol was immunoSEQ multiplex PCR, while the TCRdb copy is restricted to in-frame clones and leaves out a portion. The table has approximately 59,000 clones, about 91% seen once. The specimen sequenced was PBMCs. Receptor source: a man younger than 35 in good health and CMV-seropositive.

The chain couples TRBV27 to TRBJ1-5, with TRBD1 matching over 11 bases. The germline V gene encodes CDR1 MNHEY and CDR2 SMNVEV (reference sequence). This CDR3 is built from 18 residues. Trimming cost V 4 bases and J 0 bases; bases outside gene matches: 8. This chain's CDR3 is CASSSGTGGYGSNQPQHF. CDR3 DNA sequence: TGTGCCAGCAGTTCCGGGACAGGGGGGTATGGTAGCAATCAGCCCCAGCATTTT.

This rearrangement joins TRBV11-2 to TRBJ2-7, with TRBD2 matching over 8 bases. CDR3 length: 15 amino acids. The germline V gene has CDR1 SGHAT and CDR2 FQNNGV. Trimming took 2 bases from V and 1 from J; bases not matched to a gene: 4. CDR3 sequence: CASSLNGGRSYEQYF. The DNA of the CDR3 is TGTGCCAGCAGCTTAAATGGCGGGAGGTCCTACGAGCAGTACTTC.

This chain links TRBV5-1 with TRBJ2-3; TRBD2 matches 7 bases. The CDR3 totals 16 residues. V shed 1 base and J 3 bases; nucleotides not matched to a gene: 8. Germline values: CDR1 SGHRS, CDR2 YFSETQ. Here the CDR3 reads CASSLRGEGGTDTQYF. The CDR3 region has the DNA TGCGCCAGCAGCTTGAGAGGGGAGGGAGGGACAGATACGCAGTATTTT.

This chain connects TRBV19 to TRBJ1-5; TRBD1 agrees at 11 bases. Germline V gene lookup returns CDR1 LNHDA and CDR2 SQIVND (reference sequence). The junction had 5 bases not matched to a gene; V was cut back by 4 bases and J by 3 bases. This CDR3 has 16 residues. In DNA, the CDR3 is TGTGCCAGTAGTACCCGGACAGGGGGCGTCAATCAGCCCCAGCATTTT. It codes for CASSTRTGGVNQPQHF. The whole variable domain, remainder taken from reference TRBV19 and TRBJ1-5, is DGGITQSPKYLFRKEGQNVTLSCEQNLNHDAMYWYRQDPGQGLRLIYYSQIVNDFQKGDIAEGYSVSREKKESFPLTVTSAQKNPTAFYLCASSTRTGGVNQPQHFGDGTRLSIL.

This chain joins TRBV11-3 and TRBJ2-5; the D gene is possibly TRBD1 (6 bases). Germline values: CDR1 SGHNT, CDR2 YENEEA. The CDR3 has 16 residues. The V and J ends lost 0 bases and 4 bases respectively, with 15 bases between them. This CDR3 is CASSLDRTAPGETQYF. The DNA for the CDR3 is TGTGCCAGCAGCTTAGATCGGACAGCTCCGGGAGAGACCCAGTACTTC. Together with reference TRBV11-3 and TRBJ2-5, the CDR3 gives the full variable domain: EAGVVQSPRYKIIEKKQPVAFWCNPISGHNTLYWYLQNLGQGPELLIRYENEEAVDDSQLPKDRFSAERLKGVDSTLKIQPAELGDSAVYLCASSLDRTAPGETQYFGPGTRLLVL.